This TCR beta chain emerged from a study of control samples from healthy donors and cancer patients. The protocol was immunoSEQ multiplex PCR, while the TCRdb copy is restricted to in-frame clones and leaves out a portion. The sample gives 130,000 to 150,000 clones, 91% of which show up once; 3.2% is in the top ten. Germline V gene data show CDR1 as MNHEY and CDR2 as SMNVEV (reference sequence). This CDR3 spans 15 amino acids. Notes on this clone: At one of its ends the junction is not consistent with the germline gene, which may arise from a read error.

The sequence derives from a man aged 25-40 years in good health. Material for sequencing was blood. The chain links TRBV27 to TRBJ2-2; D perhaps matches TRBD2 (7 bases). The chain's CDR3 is CARSLGGGQTGELFF. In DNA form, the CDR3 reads TGTGCCCGCAGTTTAGGGGGGGGGCAGACCGGGGAGCTGTTTTTT.